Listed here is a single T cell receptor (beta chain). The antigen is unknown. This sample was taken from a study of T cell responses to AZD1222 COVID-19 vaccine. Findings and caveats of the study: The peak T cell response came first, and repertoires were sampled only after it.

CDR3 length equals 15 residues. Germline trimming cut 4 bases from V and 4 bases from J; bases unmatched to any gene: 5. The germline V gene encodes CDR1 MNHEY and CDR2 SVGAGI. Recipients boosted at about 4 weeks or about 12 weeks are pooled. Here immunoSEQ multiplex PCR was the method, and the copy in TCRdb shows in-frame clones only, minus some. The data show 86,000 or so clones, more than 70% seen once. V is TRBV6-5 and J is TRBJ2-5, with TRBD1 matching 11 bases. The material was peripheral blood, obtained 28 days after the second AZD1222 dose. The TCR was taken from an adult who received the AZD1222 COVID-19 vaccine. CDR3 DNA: TGTGCCAGCAGTTGGGGACAGGGGGTGGGAGAGACCCAGTACTTC. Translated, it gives CASSWGQGVGETQYF.